In its sample, the clone carrying this T cell receptor beta chain was seen many times. Repertoires were generated with immunoSEQ multiplex PCR, while TCRdb's copy carries only in-frame clones and drops some. The repertoire has around 100,000 clones, roughly 85% of them found once; the top ten carry 3% to 3.5%. These data belong to a study of blood T cell repertoires in COVID-19. There are 16 residues in the CDR3. CDR1 and CDR2 from the germline V gene are SNHLY and FYNNEI. Trimming removed 3 bases from V and 6 bases from J, with 18 bases in between. The material sequenced was peripheral blood. The V gene is TRBV2, the J gene TRBJ1-5; D gene unclear. This TCR was recovered from a man aged 35-49 years with acute or convalescent COVID-19. CDR3 amino acids: CASSDYGNVDSQPQHF. The CDR3, as DNA: TGTGCCAGCAGTGATTACGGTAACGTCGATAGTCAGCCCCAGCATTTT.